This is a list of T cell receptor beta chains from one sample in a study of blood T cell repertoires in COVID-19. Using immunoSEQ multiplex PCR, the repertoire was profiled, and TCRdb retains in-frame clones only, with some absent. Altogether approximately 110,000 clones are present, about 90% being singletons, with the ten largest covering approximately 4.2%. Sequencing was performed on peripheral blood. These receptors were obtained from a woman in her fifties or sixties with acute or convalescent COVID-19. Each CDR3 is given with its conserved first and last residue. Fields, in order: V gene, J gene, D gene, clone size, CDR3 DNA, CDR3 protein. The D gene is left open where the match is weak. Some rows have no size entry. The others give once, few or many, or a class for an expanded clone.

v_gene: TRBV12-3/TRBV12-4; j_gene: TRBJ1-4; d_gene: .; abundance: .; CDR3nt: TGTGCCAGCAGCACCTCCACAGGGAACCTGTTTTTT; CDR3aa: CASSTSTGNLFF
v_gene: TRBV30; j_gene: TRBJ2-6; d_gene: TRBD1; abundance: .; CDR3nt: TGTGCCTCCGGACAGGGGGCTCCTGGGGCCAACGTCCTGACTTTC; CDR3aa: CASGQGAPGANVLTF
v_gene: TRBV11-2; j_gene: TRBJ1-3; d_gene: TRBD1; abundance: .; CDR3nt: TGTGCCAGCAGCCCGACAGGGGGCTCTGGAAACACCATATATTTT; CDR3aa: CASSPTGGSGNTIYF
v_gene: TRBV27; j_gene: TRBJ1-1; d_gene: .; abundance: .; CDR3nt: TGTGCCAGCAGTCCTAACCAGGGAATGAACACTGAAGCTTTCTTT; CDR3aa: CASSPNQGMNTEAFF
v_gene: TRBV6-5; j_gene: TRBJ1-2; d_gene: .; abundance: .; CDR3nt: TGTGCCAGCAGGGATCAGGGGCGGGCGGGCTATGGCTACACCTTC; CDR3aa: CASRDQGRAGYGYTF
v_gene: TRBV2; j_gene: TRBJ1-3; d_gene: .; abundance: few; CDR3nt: TGTGCCAGCAGTGGAGGGACTGGAAACACCATATATTTT; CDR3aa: CASSGGTGNTIYF
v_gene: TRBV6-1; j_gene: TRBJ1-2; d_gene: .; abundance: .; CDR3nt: TGTGCCAGCAGTGAAGACCTTCGGACTGCTAACTATGGCTACACCTTC; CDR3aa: CASSEDLRTANYGYTF
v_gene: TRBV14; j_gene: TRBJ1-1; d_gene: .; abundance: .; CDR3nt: TGTGCCAGCAGCCAAGAGTTCTTCGTCAGGGGGAACACTGAAGCTTTCTTT; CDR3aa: CASSQEFFVRGNTEAFF
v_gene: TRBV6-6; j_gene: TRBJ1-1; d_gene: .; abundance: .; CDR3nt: TGTGCCAGCAGCAGAATGAACACTGAAGCTTTCTTT; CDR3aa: CASSRMNTEAFF
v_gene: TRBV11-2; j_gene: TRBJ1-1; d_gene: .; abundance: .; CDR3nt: TGTGCCAGCAGCTTAGATGGGGGGGTGCACACTGAAGCTTTCTTT; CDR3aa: CASSLDGGVHTEAFF
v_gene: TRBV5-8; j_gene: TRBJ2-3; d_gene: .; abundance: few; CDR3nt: TGTGCCAGCAGCTTGGGGAACAGGGTTATCACAGATACGCAGTATTTT; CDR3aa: CASSLGNRVITDTQYF
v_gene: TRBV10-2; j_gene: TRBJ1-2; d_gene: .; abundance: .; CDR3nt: TGCGCCAGCAGTGGGCAGGTCCTCTATGGCTACACCTTC; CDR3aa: CASSGQVLYGYTF
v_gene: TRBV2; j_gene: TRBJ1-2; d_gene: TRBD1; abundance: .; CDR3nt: TGTGCCAGCAGAGCCCCCCAGGGGGCGCAAGGCTACACCTTC; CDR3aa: CASRAPQGAQGYTF
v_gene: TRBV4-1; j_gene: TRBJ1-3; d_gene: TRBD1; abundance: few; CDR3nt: TGCGCCAGCAGCCAAGTGACAGGGCGGTCGGACACCATATATTTT; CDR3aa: CASSQVTGRSDTIYF
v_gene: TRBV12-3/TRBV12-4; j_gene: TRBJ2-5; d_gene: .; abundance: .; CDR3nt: TGTGCCAGCAGGCTCGGAGAGACCCAGTACTTC; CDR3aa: CASRLGETQYF
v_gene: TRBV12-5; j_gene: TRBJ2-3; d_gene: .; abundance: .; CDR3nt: TGTGCTAGTGGTCCCTCCACAGATACGCAGTATTTT; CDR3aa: CASGPSTDTQYF
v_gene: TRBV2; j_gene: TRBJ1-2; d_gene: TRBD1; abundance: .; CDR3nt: TGTGCCAGCAGTGTTGGACAGGGAAGGTATGGCTACACCTTC; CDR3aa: CASSVGQGRYGYTF
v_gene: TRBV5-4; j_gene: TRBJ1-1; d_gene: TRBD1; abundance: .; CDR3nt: TGTGCCAGCAGACTGACAGGGGGTAACACTGAAGCTTTCTTT; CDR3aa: CASRLTGGNTEAFF
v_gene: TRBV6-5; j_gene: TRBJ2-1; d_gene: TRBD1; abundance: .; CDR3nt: TGTGCCAGCAGCGACAGGGTCCCCTACAATGAGCAGTTCTTC; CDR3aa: CASSDRVPYNEQFF
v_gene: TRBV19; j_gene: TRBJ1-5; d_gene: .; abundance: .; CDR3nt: TGTGCCAGTAGTATCCCAGGGGGCAATCAGCCCCAGCATTTT; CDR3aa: CASSIPGGNQPQHF
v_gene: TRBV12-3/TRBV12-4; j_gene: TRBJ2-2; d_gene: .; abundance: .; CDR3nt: TGTGCCAGCAGTTTCTCCGTCGGGGGGGAGCTGTTTTTT; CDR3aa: CASSFSVGGELFF
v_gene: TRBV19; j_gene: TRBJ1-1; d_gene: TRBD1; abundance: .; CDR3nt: TGTGCCAGTAGTCGGACAGGGATGGATACTGAAGCTTTCTTT; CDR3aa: CASSRTGMDTEAFF
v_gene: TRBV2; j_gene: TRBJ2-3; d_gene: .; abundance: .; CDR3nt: TGTGCCAGCATCAAGAGCGATACGCAGTATTTT; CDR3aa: CASIKSDTQYF
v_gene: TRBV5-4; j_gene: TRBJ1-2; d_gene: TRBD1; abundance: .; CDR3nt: TGTGCCAGCAGCTTGCCTGGGACAGGGGCTGGCTACACCTTC; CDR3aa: CASSLPGTGAGYTF
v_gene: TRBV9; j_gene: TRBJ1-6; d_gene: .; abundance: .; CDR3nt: TGTGCCAGCAGCGTAGACGGAGGGAACAATTCACCCCTCCACTTT; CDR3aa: CASSVDGGNNSPLHF
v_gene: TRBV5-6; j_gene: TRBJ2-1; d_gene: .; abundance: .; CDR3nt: TGTGCCAGCAGCTATGAAAGGGGTCATGAGCAGTTCTTC; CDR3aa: CASSYERGHEQFF
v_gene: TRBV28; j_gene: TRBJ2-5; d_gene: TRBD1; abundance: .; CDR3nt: TGTGCCAGCAGTCGGGACAGGGTAGAGACCCAGTACTTC; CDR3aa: CASSRDRVETQYF
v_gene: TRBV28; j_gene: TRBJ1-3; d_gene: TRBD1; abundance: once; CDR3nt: TGTGCCAGCAGTTCCCCGGACAGGGACACCATATATTTT; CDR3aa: CASSSPDRDTIYF
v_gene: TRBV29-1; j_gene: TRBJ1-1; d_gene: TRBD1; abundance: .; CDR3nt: TGCAGCGTTGCGGGACAGGTGAATACTGAAGCTTTCTTT; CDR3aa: CSVAGQVNTEAFF
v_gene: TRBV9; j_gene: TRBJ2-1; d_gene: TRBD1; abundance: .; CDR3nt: TGTGCCAGCAGCCCAAGGACAGGGAGATTCTACAATGAGCAGTTCTTC; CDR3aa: CASSPRTGRFYNEQFF
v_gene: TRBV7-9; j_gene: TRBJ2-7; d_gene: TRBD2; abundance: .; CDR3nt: TGTGCCAGCAGCTACGCCCCCCGGACTAGCGGGGCGGACGAGCAGTACTTC; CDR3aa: CASSYAPRTSGADEQYF
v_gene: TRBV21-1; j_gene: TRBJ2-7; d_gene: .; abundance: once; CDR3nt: TGTGCCAGCAGCAAAGAGGGGGGGTACGAGCAGTACTTC; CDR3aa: CASSKEGGYEQYF
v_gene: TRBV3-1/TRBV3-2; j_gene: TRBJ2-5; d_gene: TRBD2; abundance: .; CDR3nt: TGTGCCAGCAGCCACGGGGGGGGTGACCAAGAGACCCAGTACTTC; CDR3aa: CASSHGGGDQETQYF
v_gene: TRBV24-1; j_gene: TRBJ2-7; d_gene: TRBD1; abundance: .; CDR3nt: TGTGCCACCAGTGACCCGGGACAGCCCTACGAGCAGTACTTC; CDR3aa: CATSDPGQPYEQYF
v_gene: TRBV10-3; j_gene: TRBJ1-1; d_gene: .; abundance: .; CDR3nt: TGTGCCATCAGTGAACTAGGAGACACTGAAGCTTTCTTT; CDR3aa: CAISELGDTEAFF
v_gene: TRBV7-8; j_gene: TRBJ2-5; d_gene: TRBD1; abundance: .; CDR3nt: TGTGCCAGCAGCTTAGGACAGGGGCAGGAGACCCAGTACTTC; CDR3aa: CASSLGQGQETQYF
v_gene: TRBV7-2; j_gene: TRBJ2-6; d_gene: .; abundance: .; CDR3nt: TGTGCCAGCAGCTTAGAGCCGCTAAGCTCTGGGGCCAACGTCCTGACTTTC; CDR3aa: CASSLEPLSSGANVLTF
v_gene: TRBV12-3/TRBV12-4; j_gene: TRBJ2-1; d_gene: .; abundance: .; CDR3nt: TGTGCCAGCAGTGACAGCAATGAGCAGTTCTTC; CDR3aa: CASSDSNEQFF
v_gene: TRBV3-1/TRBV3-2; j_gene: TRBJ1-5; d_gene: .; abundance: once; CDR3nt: TGTGCCAGCAGCCAAGATCCGAGGCTGCCCCAGCATTTT; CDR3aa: CASSQDPRLPQHF
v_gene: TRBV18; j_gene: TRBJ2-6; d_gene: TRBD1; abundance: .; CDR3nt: TGTGCCAGCTCACCTGGGACAGGGGGTTACTCTGGGGCCAACGTCCTGACTTTC; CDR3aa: CASSPGTGGYSGANVLTF
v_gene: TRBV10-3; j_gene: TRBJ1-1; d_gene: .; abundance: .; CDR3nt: TGTGCCATCAGTGAGTCGATGGGGGGTGACACTGAAGCTTTCTTT; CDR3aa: CAISESMGGDTEAFF
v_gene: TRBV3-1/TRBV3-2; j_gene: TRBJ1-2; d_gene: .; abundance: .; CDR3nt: TGTGCCAGCAGCCCAAAGGCTGGCCCTTCAGGAGGCTACACCTTC; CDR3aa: CASSPKAGPSGGYTF